One sample yielded the 5 T cell receptor beta chains listed below, sequenced in a study of human T cells and chemical hapten exposure. The sample's time point: patch test 1, 2 weeks after DPC sensitization. As to treatment: therapeutic diphenylcyclopropenone sensitization with weekly scalp DPC. One entry per CDR3 protein, called by TCRdb with MiXCR from the RACE reads. Counted here are 150,000 to 200,000 distinct CDR3 sequences, around 15% occurring once; the ten biggest clones make up around 1.7%. Source: whole blood, taken in connection with sensitization to the hapten diphenylcyclopropenone (DPC). Receptor source: a woman in her 30s with alopecia areata. Some clones in this sample may be carry-over from other donors' samples.

This clonotype has a count of ten or more. CDR3 sequence: CASSRATGGGYTF. The CDR3 region has the DNA TGTGCCAGCAGCCGAGCCACAGGGGGTGGCTACACCTTC. The chain has TRBV13 and TRBJ1-2; TRBD1 matches 8 bases. The CDR3 runs 13 residues. Trimming at V came to 5 bases and at J to 7 bases, leaving 6 bases not matched to a gene. The germline V gene encodes CDR1 PRHDT and CDR2 FYEKMQ (reference sequence).

This clonotype was picked up a small number of times. The rearrangement joins TRBV6-2 or TRBV6-3 to TRBJ2-1; weak D call: TRBD2 (5 bases). V was pared by 5 bases and J by 9 bases, with 11 bases between. The length of the CDR3 is 12 residues. From germline, CDR1 is MNHEY and CDR2 SVGEGT. The DNA for the CDR3 is TGTGCCAGCAGTCAAGGGAGTCTTGAGCAGTTCTTC. Translated: CASSQGSLEQFF.

This clonotype was seen only a few times. This sequence joins TRBV12-3 or TRBV12-4 and TRBJ1-1, with D tentatively TRBD1 (6 bases). Deletions cut 6 bases from V and 0 bases from J, with 11 bases between. This CDR3 has 14 residues. This chain's CDR3 is CASSRQVMNTEAFF. The CDR3, as DNA: TGTGCCAGCAGCCGACAGGTGATGAACACTGAAGCTTTCTTT.

V is TRBV7-9 and J is TRBJ2-1; TRBD1 or TRBD2 may be the D gene (5 bases each). V was trimmed by 8 bases and J by 2 bases, leaving 16 bases between them. CDR3 length: 15 amino acids. Germline CDR1 reads SEHNR; CDR2 reads FQNEAQ (reference sequence). The CDR3 region is CASGLGGGTYNEQFF. The CDR3 bases are TGTGCCAGCGGACTCGGTGGGGGTACCTACAATGAGCAGTTCTTC.

The V and J genes are TRBV5-1 and TRBJ2-2; 8 positions agree with TRBD1. This CDR3 has 16 amino acids. Germline values: CDR1 SGHRS, CDR2 YFSETQ. J gave up 0 bases and V 4 bases, and 5 bases lay outside the gene matches. The CDR3 nucleotides read TGCGCCAGCAGCCCCCGGACAGGGACGAACACCGGGGAGCTGTTTTTT. Protein sequence: CASSPRTGTNTGELFF. The whole variable domain, remainder taken from reference TRBV5-1 and TRBJ2-2, is KAGVTQTPRYLIKTRGQQVTLSCSPISGHRSVSWYQQTPGQGLQFLFEYFSETQRNKGNFPGRFSGRQFSNSRSEMNVSTLELGDSALYLCASSPRTGTNTGELFFGEGSRLTVL.